These 13 T cell receptor beta chains originate from one sample sequenced in a study of T cell responses to AZD1222 COVID-19 vaccine. Clones were read by immunoSEQ multiplex PCR, and TCRdb kept only the in-frame ones, dropping some. The sample includes over 100,000 clones, 85% to 90% seen only once; the top ten take about 3%. The sequencing used peripheral blood, collected on day 0 of AZD1222 vaccination. Every receptor here comes from an adult in good health.

The rearrangement joins TRBV29-1 to TRBJ1-1; 9 bases line up with TRBD1. The CDR3 runs to 13 residues. CDR1 is SQVTM, CDR2 ANQGSEA, per germline. The ends lost 7 bases at V and 1 base at J; junction bases unmatched: 4. DNA of the CDR3: TGCAGCGCCACAGGGGGCCAGAACACTGAAGCTTTCTTT. Translation gives CSATGGQNTEAFF. The variable domain in full, completed from reference TRBV29-1 and TRBJ1-1, reads SAVISQKPSRDICQRGTSLTIQCQVDSQVTMMFWYRQQPGQSLTLIATANQGSEATYESGFVIDKFPISRPNLTFSTLTVSNMSPEDSSIYLCSATGGQNTEAFFGQGTRLTVV.

This clone has a single count. The chain couples TRBV19 to TRBJ1-2; D is unresolved. Germline assignment: CDR1 LNHDA and CDR2 SQIVND (reference sequence). The CDR3 length is 12 residues. Trimming took 10 bases from V and 4 from J, leaving 13 bases between them. CDR3 in DNA: TGTGCCACGGGAGGTGGGCTCTATGGCTACACCTTC. The encoded protein is CATGGGLYGYTF.

This chain links TRBV7-2 with TRBJ1-4, with TRBD1 as a possible D gene (5 bases). Germline CDR1 is SGHTA and CDR2 is FQGNSA. Trimming stripped 2 bases from V and 0 bases from J, with 13 bases between. This CDR3 is built from 17 residues. For the CDR3, the DNA is TGTGCCAGCAGCTTAAAGAGGGGCCCTGCAACTAATGAAAAACTGTTTTTT. Amino acid sequence: CASSLKRGPATNEKLFF. Looking up the rest from reference TRBV7-2 and TRBJ1-4 gives the full variable domain: GAGVSQSPSNKVTEKGKDVELRCDPISGHTALYWYRQSLGQGLEFLIYFQGNSAPDKSGLPSDRFSAERTGGSVSTLTIQRTQQEDSAVYLCASSLKRGPATNEKLFFGSGTQLSVL.

This clone was observed a handful of times. The chain links TRBV15 to TRBJ1-1, with TRBD1 as a possible D gene (6 bases). This CDR3 contains 15 residues. Trimming cost V 4 bases and J 4 bases, with 16 bases left between them. In germline, CDR1 is LNHNV, CDR2 YYDKDF (reference sequence). The CDR3 here is CATSTLPGVSTEAFF. In DNA form, the CDR3 reads TGTGCCACCAGCACTCTCCCAGGGGTGAGCACTGAAGCTTTCTTT.

This chain uses TRBV30 with TRBJ1-1, with D possibly being TRBD1 (6 bases). This CDR3 is built from 13 residues. Germline CDR1 reads GTSNPN; CDR2 reads SVGIG (reference sequence). V lost 4 bases and J 4 bases, leaving 13 bases between the germline ends. The CDR3 protein is CAWMGGLVTEAFF. The DNA for the CDR3 is TGTGCCTGGATGGGGGGCTTGGTCACTGAAGCTTTCTTT.

This chain uses TRBV6-1 with TRBJ2-5, with D possibly TRBD1 on 6 matching bases. The CDR3 runs to 15 residues. Germline CDR1 MNHNS, CDR2 SASEGT. Trimming pared 1 base from V and 1 base from J, leaving 10 bases between. DNA of the CDR3: TGTGCCAGCAGTGAAGGGCAACAGGGCCAAGAGACCCAGTACTTC. This codes for CASSEGQQGQETQYF.

V and J are TRBV4-1 and TRBJ2-3, with D unresolved. This CDR3 contains 20 residues. Germline V lookup: CDR1 MGHRA, CDR2 YSYEKL. The ends were cut back, 0 bases at V and 2 bases at J, with 24 bases in the middle. The CDR3 DNA is TGCGCCAGCAGCCAAGATCATCTCCCTGGACGCACTCCTTCCACAGATACGCAGTATTTT. It specifies CASSQDHLPGRTPSTDTQYF.

The chain is built from TRBV14 and TRBJ2-2; D call uncertain. Germline V gene lookup returns CDR1 SGHDN and CDR2 FVKESK. The CDR3 has 15 residues. Deletions cut 4 bases from V and 6 bases from J, with 15 bases between. The CDR3 region is CASSPVMTPPGELFF. The CDR3 DNA follows: TGTGCCAGCAGCCCGGTGATGACCCCACCCGGGGAGCTGTTTTTT.

The CDR3 is CASTDSSYEQYF. CDR3 nucleotide sequence: TGTGCCAGCACGGACAGCAGCTACGAGCAGTACTTC. The chain combines TRBV28 with TRBJ2-7, with D tentatively TRBD1 (6 bases). CDR1 MDHEN and CDR2 SYDVKM come from the germline V gene. The CDR3 contains 12 residues. V was cut by 7 bases and J by 3 bases, with 10 bases left in between.

This clone was recorded only once. The genes are TRBV18 and TRBJ2-5; the D gene is possibly TRBD2 (6 bases). V lost 0 bases, J lost 5 bases, and 10 bases lay in between. The CDR3 runs to 14 residues. CDR1 is KGHSH and CDR2 is LQKENI in the germline V gene. CDR3 in amino acids: CASSPPSGHETQYF. The CDR3 nucleotides read TGTGCCAGCTCACCACCGAGCGGGCATGAGACCCAGTACTTC.

The chain is built from TRBV19 and TRBJ1-5, with a possible D match to TRBD1 (6 bases). This CDR3 contains 13 residues. Trimming removed 7 bases at V and 6 bases at J, with 13 bases between. Germline V gene lookup returns CDR1 LNHDA and CDR2 SQIVND (reference sequence). The chain's CDR3 is CASTGQIGQPQHF. The CDR3 DNA reads TGTGCCAGTACCGGACAGATCGGTCAGCCCCAGCATTTT.

The chain employs TRBV11-2 and TRBJ1-1; 7 positions match TRBD1. The J segment lost 0 bases and the V segment lost 3 bases, leaving 4 bases of the junction unmatched. Looked up from germline, CDR1 is SGHAT and CDR2 is FQNNGV. The CDR3 loop spans 15 amino acids. The CDR3 spells CASSFGTDMNTEAFF. Written as DNA, the CDR3 is TGTGCCAGCAGCTTCGGGACAGACATGAACACTGAAGCTTTCTTT.

This chain joins TRBV4-2 and TRBJ1-2, with D possibly matching TRBD1 (5 bases). The CDR3 length is 16 residues. Germline-derived CDR1 and CDR2 are LGHNA and YNFKEQ. Trimming shortened V by 4 bases and J by 2 bases, and 17 bases separated the two germline ends. CDR3 amino acids: CASSRFDTGGNYGYTF. The CDR3 region has the DNA TGTGCCAGCAGCCGTTTTGACACTGGGGGAAACTATGGCTACACCTTC.